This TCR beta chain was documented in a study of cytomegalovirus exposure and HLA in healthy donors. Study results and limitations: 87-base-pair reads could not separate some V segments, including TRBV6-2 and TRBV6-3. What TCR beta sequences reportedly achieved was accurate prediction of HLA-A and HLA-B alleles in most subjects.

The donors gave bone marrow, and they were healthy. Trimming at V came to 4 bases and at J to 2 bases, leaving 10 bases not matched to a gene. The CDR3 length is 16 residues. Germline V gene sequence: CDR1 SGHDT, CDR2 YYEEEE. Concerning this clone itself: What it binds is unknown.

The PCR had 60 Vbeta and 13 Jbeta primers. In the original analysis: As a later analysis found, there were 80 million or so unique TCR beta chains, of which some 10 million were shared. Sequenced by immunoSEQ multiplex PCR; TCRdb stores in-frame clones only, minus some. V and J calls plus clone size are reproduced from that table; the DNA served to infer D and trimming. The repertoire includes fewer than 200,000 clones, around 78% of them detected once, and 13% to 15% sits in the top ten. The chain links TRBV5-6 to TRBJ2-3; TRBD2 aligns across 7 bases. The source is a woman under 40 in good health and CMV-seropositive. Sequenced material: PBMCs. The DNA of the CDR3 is TGTGCCAGCAGCGCGACTAGCCGGGGGGACACAGATACGCAGTATTTT. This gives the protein CASSATSRGDTDTQYF.